The 22 T cell receptor beta chains below come from one sample, sequenced in a study of T cells in Graves' hyperthyroidism and ophthalmopathy. Researchers amplified the TCR beta CDR3 regions from RNA transcripts. HTBI primers drove first-round RT-PCR of the TCR CDR3. One entry per CDR3 protein results from TCRdb running MiXCR on the multiplex PCR reads. This sample has roughly 300,000 distinct CDR3 sequences, with 20% to 30% found just once. Input material: blood. The source is a man between 40 and 49 years old with Graves' hyperthyroidism that later progressed to Graves' ophthalmopathy.

This clonotype was recorded at least ten times. V usage is TRBV7-2 and J usage is TRBJ2-2; D not certain. The CDR3 spans 13 residues. Germline V CDR1 and CDR2: SGHTA, FQGNSA. V dropped 8 bases and J dropped 7 bases, with 14 bases sitting between them. CDR3 in amino acids: CASARTRIGELFF. CDR3 nucleotide sequence: TGTGCCAGCGCCCGGACCAGGATCGGGGAGCTGTTTTTT. The full variable domain, rest sourced from reference TRBV7-2 and TRBJ2-2, is GAGVSQSPSNKVTEKGKDVELRCDPISGHTALYWYRQSLGQGLEFLIYFQGNSAPDKSGLPSDRFSAERTGGSVSTLTIQRTQQEDSAVYLCASARTRIGELFFGEGSRLTVL.

This clonotype was seen more than once but under ten times. The chain employs TRBV6-2 or TRBV6-3 and TRBJ2-5; the D is unclear. Trimming cost V 6 bases and J 5 bases, with 13 bases left between them. Per germline, CDR1 MNHEY and CDR2 SVGEGT. The CDR3 runs to 13 residues. The CDR3, as DNA: TGTGCCAGCAGGACGAGAGAGGTGGAGACCCAGTACTTC. It encodes CASRTREVETQYF.

In this sample, this clonotype turned up many times. V and J are TRBV12-3 or TRBV12-4 and TRBJ2-7; D is unclear. V was clipped by 6 bases and J by 6 bases, with 18 bases between them. This CDR3 contains 14 residues. Written as DNA, the CDR3 is TGTGCCAGCAGCTTGAGTGCCCCCTCAGGCGAGCAGTACTTC. Protein: CASSLSAPSGEQYF.

V usage is TRBV28 and J usage is TRBJ2-7, with D tentatively TRBD2 (5 bases). Germline CDR1 MDHEN, CDR2 SYDVKM. The CDR3 sequence is 13 residues long. Trimming pared 10 bases from V and 7 bases from J, leaving 20 bases between. CDR3 bases: TGTGCCACCAAGACGGGGTTAATCGGGGAGCAGTACTTC. Translating gives CATKTGLIGEQYF.

In its sample, this clonotype was seen many times. This sequence joins TRBV20-1 and TRBJ2-5, with D unclear. The CDR3 extends over 9 amino acids. The ends were cut back, 3 bases at V and 11 bases at J, with 7 bases in the middle. CDR1 and CDR2 from the germline V gene are DFQATT and SNEGSKA (reference sequence). CDR3 DNA: TGCAGTGCTAGTGGTTTTCAGTACTTC. This sequence encodes CSASGFQYF.

The table lists this clonotype with many counts. The chain links TRBV13 to TRBJ2-7; 7 bases are a match to TRBD2. From germline, CDR1 is PRHDT and CDR2 FYEKMQ (reference sequence). After removal of 1 base from V and 0 bases from J, the junction contained 3 bases not matched to a gene. The CDR3 runs 15 residues. The CDR3 protein is CASSLARGSSYEQYF. The CDR3 DNA sequence: TGTGCCAGCAGCTTAGCGCGCGGGAGCTCCTACGAGCAGTACTTC.

This clonotype showed up many times. This chain links TRBV19 with TRBJ2-6; 8 bases are shared with TRBD1. The CDR3 covers 18 residues. From germline, CDR1 is LNHDA and CDR2 SQIVND (reference sequence). Trimming removed 6 bases from V and 0 bases from J; junction bases left unmatched: 10. The CDR3 nucleotides read TGTGCCAGTAGCCCAGTGGAGGGACAGGTCTCTGGGGCCAACGTCCTGACTTTC. Its translation is CASSPVEGQVSGANVLTF.

This clonotype showed up just a few times. The genes are TRBV5-1 and TRBJ2-7; 8 positions agree with TRBD1. The CDR3 has 15 amino acids. The ends lost 4 bases at V and 2 bases at J; junction bases unmatched: 8. The germline CDR1 and CDR2 sequences are SGHRS and YFSETQ. This CDR3 reads CASSLSGGYTYEQYF. For the CDR3, the DNA is TGCGCCAGCAGCCTCTCAGGGGGCTACACCTACGAGCAGTACTTC. The full variable domain, in which reference TRBV5-1 and TRBJ2-7 provide the parts outside the CDR3, is KAGVTQTPRYLIKTRGQQVTLSCSPISGHRSVSWYQQTPGQGLQFLFEYFSETQRNKGNFPGRFSGRQFSNSRSEMNVSTLELGDSALYLCASSLSGGYTYEQYFGPGTRLTVT.

J is TRBJ1-1 and V is TRBV6-5, with a tentative D call TRBD1 (5 bases). This CDR3 comprises 14 residues. The V end lost 3 bases, the J end lost 4 bases, and 12 bases lay between the germline ends. Looked up from germline, CDR1 is MNHEY and CDR2 is SVGAGI. The CDR3 sequence: CASSYLGDLTEAFF. CDR3 in DNA: TGTGCCAGCAGTTATCTAGGGGATCTCACTGAAGCTTTCTTT.

This sequence joins TRBV28 and TRBJ2-7, with D possibly matching TRBD1 (7 bases). V was clipped by 5 bases and J by 4 bases, with 15 bases between them. CDR1 is MDHEN and CDR2 is SYDVKM in the germline V gene. The CDR3 loop spans 14 amino acids. The CDR3 is CASSHAGQPYEQYF. CDR3 sequence (DNA): TGTGCCAGCAGTCACGCGGGACAGCCATACGAGCAGTACTTC.

This clonotype occurred once. The chain couples TRBV20-1 to TRBJ2-5; no reliable D call. Germline-derived CDR1 and CDR2 are DFQATT and SNEGSKA (reference sequence). The length of the CDR3 is 14 residues. Deletions cut 6 bases from V and 1 base from J, with 15 bases between. This chain's CDR3 is CSALMWSSQETQYF. Written as DNA, the CDR3 is TGCAGTGCGTTGATGTGGTCTTCCCAAGAGACCCAGTACTTC.

This clonotype showed up many times. The chain has TRBV5-6 and TRBJ1-1; D call uncertain. Trimming removed 4 bases at V and 1 base at J, with 8 bases between. This CDR3 is 13 amino acids long. Per germline, CDR1 SGHDT and CDR2 YYEEEE. CDR3: CASSPDTNTEAFF. For the CDR3, the DNA is TGTGCCAGCAGCCCTGACACGAACACTGAAGCTTTCTTT.

The genes are TRBV6-1 and TRBJ2-5, with D tentatively TRBD2 (8 bases). V lost 6 bases to trimming and J lost 5 bases, with 22 bases between them. The CDR3 covers 16 residues. CDR1 is MNHNS, CDR2 SASEGT, per germline. CDR3 sequence reads: CASSKPGLGGGETQYF. Written as DNA, the CDR3 is TGTGCCAGCAGCAAACCGGGACTAGGGGGCGGGGAGACCCAGTACTTC.

This clonotype came up many times. The CDR3 is CASSQGQGNQPQHF. The CDR3 nucleotides are TGCGCCAGCAGCCAAGGACAGGGCAATCAGCCCCAGCATTTT. The rearrangement joins TRBV4-1 to TRBJ1-5; TRBD1 might be the D (6 bases). The ends were cut back, 1 base at V and 2 bases at J, with 6 bases in the middle. Germline V gene sequence: CDR1 MGHRA, CDR2 YSYEKL. The CDR3 runs 14 residues.

The chain recombines TRBV12-3 or TRBV12-4 with TRBJ2-7, with 7 nucleotides matching TRBD2. After removal of 6 bases from V and 3 bases from J, the junction contained 8 bases not matched to a gene. The CDR3 spans 14 residues. CDR3 nucleotides: TGTGCCAGCAGATCACAAGCGGGAAGCTACGAGCAGTACTTC. Translating gives CASRSQAGSYEQYF.

This clonotype occurred many times. This chain connects TRBV6-5 to TRBJ1-5; D perhaps matches TRBD1 (5 bases). V was cut by 6 bases and J by 3 bases, with 9 bases left in between. The CDR3 runs to 13 residues. In germline, CDR1 is MNHEY, CDR2 SVGAGI. Written as DNA, the CDR3 is TGTGCCAGCAGAGGGGCCACCAATCAGCCCCAGCATTTT. Translated: CASRGATNQPQHF.

This clonotype was counted ten times or more. The rearrangement joins TRBV12-3 or TRBV12-4 to TRBJ2-7; D gene unclear. The CDR3 runs 15 residues. Trimming took 3 bases from V and 1 from J, leaving 13 bases between them. Here the CDR3 reads CASSFANVLSYEQYF. The DNA of the CDR3 is TGTGCCAGCAGTTTTGCCAATGTGTTATCCTACGAGCAGTACTTC.

The chain carries TRBV10-3 and TRBJ1-2; perhaps TRBD1 as D (6 bases). The CDR3 length is 14 residues. Germline-derived CDR1 and CDR2 are ENHRY and SYGVKD. V lost 3 bases to trimming and J lost 8 bases, with 16 bases between them. The CDR3 spells CAISEGSQGWGYTF. CDR3 coding DNA: TGTGCCATCAGTGAAGGTTCACAGGGATGGGGCTACACCTTC.

About this clonotype itself: One end of the junction is discordant with germline, which a read error may explain. V and J are TRBV12-3 or TRBV12-4 and TRBJ1-2; maybe TRBD1 (6 bases). The CDR3 length is 11 residues. CDR3 loop: CANSLTRGATF. The DNA for the CDR3 is TGTGCCAACAGTTTAACCAGGGGAGCCACCTTC.

The rearrangement links TRBV9 to TRBJ2-7; no firm D call. The CDR3 sequence is 15 residues long. The V end lost 0 bases, the J end lost 0 bases, and 10 bases lay between the germline ends. Germline V CDR1 and CDR2: SGDLS, YYNGEE. CDR3 loop: CASSVAPAASYEQYF. The CDR3 DNA reads TGTGCCAGCAGCGTAGCTCCCGCAGCCTCCTACGAGCAGTACTTC.

The chain links TRBV12-3 or TRBV12-4 to TRBJ2-2, with TRBD2 matching 7 bases. J lost 3 bases, V lost 2 bases, and 3 bases had no gene match. The CDR3 covers 15 residues. The DNA for the CDR3 is TGTGCCAGCAGTTTATTTGGGGGGGACACCGGGGAGCTGTTTTTT. Translated, it gives CASSLFGGDTGELFF.

This clonotype occurred many times. The CDR3 sequence: CASSLASGQPQHF. CDR3 nucleotide sequence: TGTGCCAGCAGCTTAGCGAGTGGGCAGCCCCAGCATTTT. The chain recombines TRBV7-8 with TRBJ1-5; D is unresolved. V lost 0 bases to trimming and J lost 7 bases, with 7 bases between them. CDR1 and CDR2 (germline): SGHVS, FQNEAQ. The CDR3 extends over 13 amino acids.